One TCR beta chain is described in this entry. The assay was immunoSEQ multiplex PCR, and TCRdb's table has in-frame clones only and misses some. The sample lists approximately 760,000 clones, roughly 88% occurring once. The sample is drawn from a study of shared T cell receptors in the human thymus. The V and J ends lost 0 bases and 6 bases, in that order; junction bases with no gene match: 3. The CDR3 has 14 amino acids. CDR1 LGHNT and CDR2 FRNRAP come from the germline V gene. The sample was also reused in another study, on human thymus T cells.

The V and J genes are TRBV12-5 and TRBJ1-2; 8 nucleotides agree with TRBD1. This receptor was identified in a girl under three years old with a congenital heart defect. The sequenced material came from thymocytes. CDR3 sequence reads: CASGLVQGGNGYTF. Written as DNA, the CDR3 is TGTGCTAGTGGTTTGGTACAGGGGGGGAATGGCTACACCTTC.